This TCR beta chain was identified during a study of shared clonotypes between healthy human individuals. The table came from immunoSEQ multiplex PCR; TCRdb's copy has only in-frame clones and leaves some out. The table records about a million clones, less than 85% of them present only once. V gave up 3 bases and J gave up 7 bases, with 9 bases separating them. Per germline, CDR1 DFQATT and CDR2 SNEGSKA (reference sequence). The length of the CDR3 is 11 residues. The J gene is TRBJ1-1, the V gene TRBV20-1, with a possible D match to TRBD1 (6 bases). The sequencing input was memory CD4+ T cells sorted from blood. Subset given: CD45RA-negative fraction. The receptor's source is a young man in good health. The CDR3 region has the DNA TGCAGTGCTAGGGCGGACAGTGAAGCTTTCTTT. This codes for CSARADSEAFF.